The clone carrying this T cell receptor beta chain has a single count. This sample was included in a study of radiotherapy plus CTLA-4 blockade in lung cancer. Measured with immunoSEQ multiplex PCR; TCRdb has only the in-frame clones, and not every one. The top ten clones hold 3.5% to 4.5% of a sample with tens of thousands of clones, just over 75% of them seen once. The CDR3 runs 16 residues. The sample was peripheral blood, taken from a patient treated with radiotherapy plus ipilimumab. The V gene is TRBV1, the J gene TRBJ1-5; the D call TRBD1 from the table was never checked on the DNA. TRBV1 represents a pseudogene. The origin of this receptor is a human donor with non-small cell lung cancer who had a partial response to radiotherapy plus ipilimumab. For the CDR3, the DNA is TGCACCAGCAGCCAACCAGACAGGGGGGTCAATCAGCCCCAGCATTTT. It yields the protein CTSSQPDRGVNQPQHF.